This entry lists 16 T cell receptor beta chains sequenced from one sample in a study of T-cell reconstitution after alpha-beta-depleted transplantation in children. Construction of the TCRbeta library involved unique molecular identifiers. Each CDR3 protein is one row after TCRdb ran MiXCR on the PCR reads. The table shows approximately 490,000 distinct CDR3 sequences, with roughly an eighth occurring only once. This specimen was PBMCs from the stem cell graft donor, taken from the stem cell graft. Source of these receptors: a human donor who donated a stem cell graft to a child with combined immunodeficiency.

This clonotype was counted only a few times. V and J are TRBV28 and TRBJ2-5; 11 positions match TRBD2. V shed 3 bases, J shed 0 bases, and the junction held 3 bases outside the gene matches. The germline V gene encodes CDR1 MDHEN and CDR2 SYDVKM. This CDR3 spans 16 amino acids. The CDR3 DNA sequence: TGTGCCAGCAGTTTTAGCGGGGGGGCCTACCAAGAGACCCAGTACTTC. This translates into CASSFSGGAYQETQYF.

This clonotype showed up many times. The chain employs TRBV12-3 or TRBV12-4 and TRBJ2-1, with 7 bases identical to TRBD2. The CDR3 length is 16 residues. Losses at the gene ends were 3 bases for V and 0 bases for J; bases not matched to a gene: 5. The CDR3 is CASSFWGGSSYNEQFF. Written as DNA, the CDR3 is TGTGCCAGCAGTTTTTGGGGCGGGAGCTCCTACAATGAGCAGTTCTTC.

V is TRBV5-1 and J is TRBJ2-2, with 7 bases identical to TRBD1. CDR3 size: 15 residues. The ends lost 6 bases at V and 7 bases at J; junction bases unmatched: 12. The V gene's germline CDR1 is SGHRS and CDR2 YFSETQ. The CDR3 spells CASIRDQGVLGELFF. The CDR3 nucleotides are TGCGCCAGCATTCGAGACCAGGGGGTTCTCGGGGAGCTGTTTTTT.

At least ten counts were recorded for this clonotype. The V and J genes are TRBV6-5 and TRBJ2-3; D uncertain. CDR3 length: 14 amino acids. Trimming pared 2 bases from V and 2 bases from J, leaving 8 bases between. Germline loops: CDR1 MNHEY, CDR2 SVGAGI. CDR3 residues: CASSYTLYTDTQYF. The DNA for the CDR3 is TGTGCCAGCAGTTACACCCTTTACACAGATACGCAGTATTTT.

This clonotype has at least ten counts. The chain employs TRBV6-2 or TRBV6-3 and TRBJ2-1; 7 bases map to TRBD2. The germline V gene encodes CDR1 MNHEY and CDR2 SVGEGT. J lost 1 base, V lost 4 bases, and 1 base had no gene match. There are 14 residues in the CDR3. The CDR3 DNA reads as TGTGCCAGCAGTTGGGAGGGATCCTACAATGAGCAGTTCTTC. Protein sequence: CASSWEGSYNEQFF.

The chain combines TRBV7-2 with TRBJ2-3, with TRBD2 matching 7 bases. Trimming took 2 bases from V and 3 from J; bases not matched to a gene: 5. This CDR3 is built from 15 residues. Per germline, CDR1 SGHTA and CDR2 FQGNSA. DNA of the CDR3: TGTGCCAGCAGCTTACAGACTAGCTGGACAGATACGCAGTATTTT. As protein: CASSLQTSWTDTQYF.

J is TRBJ1-1 and V is TRBV7-9; perhaps TRBD1 as D (6 bases). This CDR3 spans 16 amino acids. V was cut by 2 bases and J by 3 bases, with 16 bases left in between. Germline V gene data show CDR1 as SEHNR and CDR2 as FQNEAQ (reference sequence). The DNA for the CDR3 is TGTGCCAGCAGCTTACCTTTTGCCAGGGGATACACTGAAGCTTTCTTT. It translates to CASSLPFARGYTEAFF.

J is TRBJ2-2 and V is TRBV5-6; TRBD2 agrees at 9 bases. V trimming: 2 bases; J trimming: 5 bases; junction bases outside the gene matches: 7. The V gene's germline CDR1 is SGHDT and CDR2 YYEEEE. This CDR3 spans 16 amino acids. DNA for the CDR3: TGTGCCAGCAGCTTTACCGGGACTAGCCTAACCGGGGAGCTGTTTTTT. Its translation: CASSFTGTSLTGELFF.

The table lists this clonotype with a few counts. V gene TRBV29-1 combines with J gene TRBJ2-2; the D call may be TRBD1 or TRBD2 (5 bases each). This CDR3 region has 14 residues. In germline, CDR1 is SQVTM, CDR2 ANQGSEA. The ends were cut back, 4 bases at V and 7 bases at J, with 16 bases in the middle. The CDR3 here is CSVGSPGAGGELFF. The CDR3 DNA reads as TGCAGCGTTGGATCACCCGGGGCCGGCGGGGAGCTGTTTTTT.

The chain joins TRBV6-2 or TRBV6-3 to TRBJ1-6, with a possible D match to TRBD1 (6 bases). The germline V and J ends were trimmed by 4 bases and 0 bases, with 13 bases remaining between them. The CDR3 contains 17 residues. Germline V gene lookup returns CDR1 MNHEY and CDR2 SVGEGT. The CDR3 spells CASSFPDSLSYNSPLHF. The CDR3 DNA follows: TGTGCCAGCAGTTTCCCGGACAGTCTCTCCTATAATTCACCCCTCCACTTT.

This chain uses TRBV20-1 with TRBJ1-3, with D unclear. The CDR3 runs 13 residues. Germline CDR1 and CDR2: DFQATT and SNEGSKA (reference sequence). The V and J ends lost 1 base and 1 base respectively, with 5 bases between them. Here the CDR3 DNA reads TGCAGTGCTAGAGGGACGTCTGGAAACACCATATATTTT. This encodes CSARGTSGNTIYF.

The rearrangement uses TRBV25-1 and TRBJ1-1; D gene unclear. The CDR3 length is 14 residues. Germline CDR1 and CDR2: MGHDK and SYGVNS. V lost 0 bases and J 1 base, leaving 6 bases between the germline ends. CDR3 sequence (DNA): TGTGCCAGCAGTGAATATTTCCCGAACACTGAAGCTTTCTTT. Amino acids: CASSEYFPNTEAFF.

The chain uses TRBV5-5 and TRBJ1-2; 8 nucleotides agree with TRBD1. The CDR3 length is 15 residues. Germline trimming cut 3 bases from V and 3 bases from J; bases unmatched to any gene: 7. From germline, CDR1 is SGHKS and CDR2 YYEKEE (reference sequence). The CDR3 spells CASSSTGQGDYGYTF. The CDR3 coding sequence is TGTGCCAGCAGCTCTACCGGACAGGGTGACTATGGCTACACCTTC.

The chain links TRBV2 to TRBJ2-5, with TRBD1 matching 7 bases. The CDR3 contains 15 residues. The V and J ends lost 2 bases and 4 bases, in that order; junction bases with no gene match: 7. Germline V gene lookup returns CDR1 SNHLY and CDR2 FYNNEI. The CDR3 nucleotides are TGTGCCAGCAGTGAATTACAGGGGTCCCGAGAGACCCAGTACTTC. It specifies CASSELQGSRETQYF.

The chain uses TRBV7-8 and TRBJ2-1, with D unresolved. Per the germline V gene, CDR1 is SGHVS and CDR2 is FQNEAQ. The CDR3 extends over 16 amino acids. Deletions cut 1 base from V and 1 base from J, with 11 bases between. CDR3: CASSLGYGKSYNEQFF. For the CDR3, the DNA is TGTGCCAGCAGCTTAGGGTATGGGAAGTCCTACAATGAGCAGTTCTTC.

This clonotype showed up just a few times. The chain has TRBV20-1 and TRBJ2-2; D gene unclear. The CDR3 contains 17 residues. Germline assignment: CDR1 DFQATT and CDR2 SNEGSKA (reference sequence). V shed 1 base and J shed 2 bases, with 17 bases lying between them. CDR3 nucleotide sequence: TGCAGTGCTAGAGGACTCCAACCATTTCTAAACACCGGGGAGCTGTTTTTT. As protein: CSARGLQPFLNTGELFF.